This TCR beta chain was identified in a study of cytomegalovirus exposure and HLA in healthy donors. Findings and caveats of the study: Some 150 TCR beta chains were listed as cytomegalovirus-associated.

PCR amplification relied on 60 Vbeta primers (plus 13 Jbeta primers). Assay: immunoSEQ multiplex PCR; the TCRdb copy retains only in-frame clones and omits some. The sample totals tens of thousands of clones. In the case of this clone: The target antigen is unknown.

Germline loops: CDR1 SGHAT, CDR2 FQNNGV. After removal of 5 bases from V and 2 bases from J, the junction contained 5 bases not matched to a gene. This CDR3 has 16 amino acids. This TCR came from a female donor in good health and CMV-seronegative. Material: PBMCs. The genes are TRBV11-2 and TRBJ2-3, with 12 bases fitting TRBD2. In nucleotides, the CDR3 is TGTGCCAGCAGCCCCGGACTAGCGGGGAACACAGATACGCAGTATTTT. It codes for CASSPGLAGNTDTQYF. Based on the CDR3 plus reference TRBV11-2 and TRBJ2-3, the full variable domain is EAGVAQSPRYKIIEKRQSVAFWCNPISGHATLYWYQQILGQGPKLLIQFQNNGVVDDSQLPKDRFSAERLKGVDSTLKIQPAKLEDSAVYLCASSPGLAGNTDTQYFGPGTRLTVL.